Presented here are 3 T cell receptor beta chains from one specimen sequenced in a study of blood T cell repertoires in COVID-19. TCRdb's copy holds only in-frame clones and misses some; the assay was immunoSEQ multiplex PCR. The sample lists approximately 400,000 clones, approximately 90% occurring once. Material for sequencing was PBMCs or T cells enriched from blood (not recorded which). The receptors stem from a woman between 18 and 30 years old who had recovered from COVID-19.

V usage is TRBV11-2 and J usage is TRBJ2-1; TRBD2 agrees at 7 bases. CDR3 length: 15 amino acids. Trimming at V came to 5 bases and at J to 5 bases, leaving 9 bases not matched to a gene. CDR1 SGHAT and CDR2 FQNNGV come from the germline V gene. For the CDR3, the DNA is TGTGCCAGCAGCATACTTGGGGGGGTCCACAATGAGCAGTTCTTC. Its translation is CASSILGGVHNEQFF.

The chain combines TRBV7-3 with TRBJ2-3, with 9 bases fitting TRBD1. The J segment lost 3 bases and the V segment lost 5 bases, leaving 15 bases of the junction unmatched. The CDR3 length is 18 residues. CDR1 and CDR2 (germline): SGHTA, FQGTGA. In DNA form, the CDR3 reads TGTGCCAGCAGCCCACAACCCCCCGGGACAGGGAGGACAGATACGCAGTATTTT. Translated: CASSPQPPGTGRTDTQYF.

The count of this clone is one. The chain uses TRBV7-3 and TRBJ2-7, with 10 nucleotides matching TRBD1. Germline-derived CDR1 and CDR2 are SGHTA and FQGTGA. Unmatched junction bases numbered 8, after V lost 5 bases and J lost 4 bases. This CDR3 is 15 amino acids long. The CDR3 bases are TGTGCCAGCAGCCCCCCGGGACAGGGGAAATACGAGCAGTACTTC. Amino acids: CASSPPGQGKYEQYF.